Shown below are 20 T cell receptor beta chains from a single sample sequenced in a study of shared clonotypes between healthy human individuals. Sequencing used immunoSEQ multiplex PCR; TCRdb keeps in-frame clones, though not all of them. The sample holds 2,500,000 or so clones, 90% to 95% seen once. The material sequenced was naive CD4+ T cells sorted from blood. The subset here: CD45RA+ positively selected. The origin of the receptors is a man aged 18 to 30 in good health.

This chain connects TRBV30 to TRBJ2-5; 10 positions agree with TRBD1. CDR3 length: 16 amino acids. Germline assignment: CDR1 GTSNPN and CDR2 SVGIG (reference sequence). Unmatched junction bases numbered 9, after V lost 0 bases and J lost 5 bases. The CDR3, as DNA: TGTGCCTGGAGTGTGGGTTTGACAGGGGGCGCGGAGACCCAGTACTTC. This sequence encodes CAWSVGLTGGAETQYF.

The rearrangement links TRBV28 to TRBJ1-5; tentative D call: TRBD1 (6 bases). Germline V gene data show CDR1 as MDHEN and CDR2 as SYDVKM. The length of the CDR3 is 15 residues. V was cut by 5 bases and J by 3 bases, with 14 bases left in between. The CDR3 spells CASSIWGRYNQPQHF. The DNA of the CDR3 is TGTGCCAGCAGTATCTGGGGGCGGTACAATCAGCCCCAGCATTTT.

This clone was counted a single time. The genes are TRBV7-2 and TRBJ1-1; D is undetermined. Germline CDR1 SGHTA, CDR2 FQGNSA. This CDR3 has 15 amino acids. Trimming left V 1 base short and J 4 bases short, with 13 bases between. The CDR3 loop is CASSLVDFQITEAFF. The CDR3 nucleotides are TGTGCCAGCAGCTTAGTCGACTTCCAGATCACTGAAGCTTTCTTT. Full variable domain (outside the CDR3, taken from reference TRBV7-2 and TRBJ1-1): GAGVSQSPSNKVTEKGKDVELRCDPISGHTALYWYRQSLGQGLEFLIYFQGNSAPDKSGLPSDRFSAERTGGSVSTLTIQRTQQEDSAVYLCASSLVDFQITEAFFGQGTRLTVV.

The chain has TRBV4-3 and TRBJ1-3, with TRBD1 as a possible D gene (5 bases). Trimming cost V 0 bases and J 2 bases, with 14 bases left between them. The CDR3 runs 17 residues. Looked up from germline, CDR1 is LGHNA and CDR2 is YSLEER. CDR3 coding DNA: TGCGCCAGCAGCCAAGATCCGGGACCGGGGGCTGGAAACACCATATATTTT. Its protein product is CASSQDPGPGAGNTIYF.

This rearrangement joins TRBV7-9 to TRBJ2-3; D not certain. Germline V lookup: CDR1 SEHNR, CDR2 FQNEAQ (reference sequence). This CDR3 has 15 residues. V shed 2 bases and J shed 4 bases, with 13 bases lying between them. The CDR3, as DNA: TGTGCCAGCAGCTTAAACCCGCTAATGTCAGATACGCAGTATTTT. The encoded protein is CASSLNPLMSDTQYF.

The chain couples TRBV9 to TRBJ1-6; D uncertain. This CDR3 contains 14 residues. CDR1 is SGDLS and CDR2 is YYNGEE in the germline V gene. V was shortened by 0 bases and J by 10 bases, with 11 bases between the two germline ends. CDR3 sequence: CASSVDGVYSPLHF. In DNA form, the CDR3 reads TGTGCCAGCAGCGTAGACGGGGTCTACTCACCCCTCCACTTT.

The rearrangement joins TRBV18 to TRBJ2-3, with 14 positions matching TRBD2. This CDR3 has 19 residues. CDR1 is KGHSH and CDR2 is LQKENI in the germline V gene. V lost 9 bases to trimming and J lost 5 bases; unmatched junction nucleotides: 19. The CDR3 is CARPVGLAGGVGFIDTQYF. CDR3 nucleotides: TGTGCCAGACCCGTTGGACTAGCGGGAGGAGTGGGGTTTATAGATACGCAGTATTTT.

The chain uses TRBV5-6 and TRBJ2-5, with D possibly matching TRBD1 (6 bases). The CDR3 sequence is 14 residues long. From germline, CDR1 is SGHDT and CDR2 YYEEEE. V was shortened by 9 bases and J by 2 bases, with 17 bases between the two germline ends. This CDR3 is CATFRTATQETQYF. In DNA form, the CDR3 reads TGTGCCACCTTCCGGACAGCGACACAAGAGACCCAGTACTTC.

The V and J genes are TRBV6-6 and TRBJ2-7; 9 bases line up with TRBD2. Germline V gene sequence: CDR1 MNHNY, CDR2 SVGAGI (reference sequence). Losses at the gene ends were 5 bases for V and 4 bases for J; bases not matched to a gene: 9. The CDR3 totals 15 residues. CDR3 sequence reads: CASSSTRGLAYEQYF. The CDR3 coding sequence is TGTGCCAGCAGTAGTACTAGGGGACTAGCATACGAGCAGTACTTC.

This clone has only a few counts. The CDR3 sequence: CASSERQGAETQYF. The CDR3 DNA is TGTGCCAGCAGCGAACGACAGGGGGCTGAGACCCAGTACTTC. V usage is TRBV7-2 and J usage is TRBJ2-5, with 10 bases that match TRBD1. The CDR3 sequence is 14 residues long. The ends lost 5 bases at V and 5 bases at J; junction bases unmatched: 5. Germline V gene sequence: CDR1 SGHTA, CDR2 FQGNSA.

This clone was found once. The chain carries TRBV6-1 and TRBJ1-3; D unresolved. Between the trimmed V and J ends, which lost 2 bases and 0 bases, there was a span of 11 bases. Germline V lookup: CDR1 MNHNS, CDR2 SASEGT. The CDR3 runs 16 residues. The CDR3 region has the DNA TGTGCCAGCAGTGAATATGGCCACGGCTCTGGAAACACCATATATTTT. As protein: CASSEYGHGSGNTIYF.

This clone was detected only a few times. The chain combines TRBV6-1 with TRBJ1-6, with 9 bases fitting TRBD1. CDR1 and CDR2 from the germline V gene are MNHNS and SASEGT. J lost 8 bases, V lost 6 bases, and 8 bases had no gene match. The CDR3 runs to 15 residues. The CDR3, as DNA: TGTGCCAGCAGAACCGGGACAGGGCCTCATTCACCCCTCCACTTT. This gives the protein CASRTGTGPHSPLHF.

V usage is TRBV6-1 and J usage is TRBJ1-6, with D hard to call. The length of the CDR3 is 16 residues. V shed 1 base and J shed 0 bases, with 7 bases lying between them. The germline CDR1 and CDR2 sequences are MNHNS and SASEGT. CDR3 coding DNA: TGTGCCAGCAGTGAAGACGCCGGCTCCTATAATTCACCCCTCCACTTT. Its protein product is CASSEDAGSYNSPLHF.

The genes are TRBV30 and TRBJ1-5, with no clear D. The ends were cut back, 5 bases at V and 2 bases at J, with 7 bases in the middle. Per the germline V gene, CDR1 is GTSNPN and CDR2 is SVGIG (reference sequence). There are 12 residues in the CDR3. CDR3 DNA: TGTGCCTGGGACACGGGCAATCAGCCCCAGCATTTT. Amino acids: CAWDTGNQPQHF.

The chain is built from TRBV10-1 and TRBJ2-7; possible D gene TRBD1, 6 bases. Germline CDR1 is WNHNN and CDR2 is SYGVQD (reference sequence). V shed 3 bases and J shed 0 bases, with 18 bases lying between them. The CDR3 is 17 residues long. CDR3 coding DNA: TGCGCCAGCAGTGACCCCGTCTCCGGGACAATCTCCTACGAGCAGTACTTC. Translating gives CASSDPVSGTISYEQYF.

J is TRBJ2-7 and V is TRBV28; D might be TRBD1 (5 bases). Germline CDR1 is MDHEN and CDR2 is SYDVKM. The CDR3 contains 14 residues. V lost 3 bases to trimming and J lost 3 bases, with 12 bases between them. The CDR3 DNA follows: TGTGCCAGCAGTTTGTCTACCCAGGGCTACGAGCAGTACTTC. Translating gives CASSLSTQGYEQYF. The full variable domain, in which reference TRBV28 and TRBJ2-7 provide the parts outside the CDR3, is DVKVTQSSRYLVKRTGEKVFLECVQDMDHENMFWYRQDPGLGLRLIYFSYDVKMKEKGDIPEGYSVSREKKERFSLILESASTNQTSMYLCASSLSTQGYEQYFGPGTRLTVT.

This chain uses TRBV5-1 with TRBJ1-1; D may be TRBD1 (5 bases). The CDR3 has 15 amino acids. The germline CDR1 and CDR2 sequences are SGHRS and YFSETQ. The ends were cut back, 0 bases at V and 2 bases at J, with 11 bases in the middle. The chain's CDR3 is CASSLEAGSNTEAFF. The CDR3 DNA reads as TGCGCCAGCAGCTTGGAGGCAGGGAGTAACACTGAAGCTTTCTTT.

The gene calls are TRBV5-6 and TRBJ1-3; D ambiguous. Germline V gene lookup returns CDR1 SGHDT and CDR2 YYEEEE. V dropped 0 bases and J dropped 4 bases, with 11 bases sitting between them. The length of the CDR3 is 15 residues. The DNA for the CDR3 is TGTGCCAGCAGCTTGGATGCCGGCTCCGGAAACACCATATATTTT. It encodes CASSLDAGSGNTIYF.

The J gene is TRBJ2-7, the V gene TRBV5-1; 8 bases line up with TRBD2. V dropped 0 bases and J dropped 6; count of bases not matched to a gene: 8. CDR1 is SGHRS and CDR2 is YFSETQ in the germline V gene. The CDR3 contains 15 residues. CDR3 region: CASSLAGGSLSEQYF. CDR3 in DNA: TGCGCCAGCAGCTTGGCGGGAGGGAGTTTGAGCGAGCAGTACTTC.

The chain has TRBV6-1 and TRBJ2-3, with D possibly matching TRBD1 (6 bases). The ends were cut back, 7 bases at V and 12 bases at J, with 14 bases in the middle. Germline CDR1 is MNHNS and CDR2 is SASEGT. This CDR3 contains 11 residues. CDR3 nucleotide sequence: TGTGCCAGCAATAACAGGGAATTTCAGTATTTT. This codes for CASNNREFQYF.